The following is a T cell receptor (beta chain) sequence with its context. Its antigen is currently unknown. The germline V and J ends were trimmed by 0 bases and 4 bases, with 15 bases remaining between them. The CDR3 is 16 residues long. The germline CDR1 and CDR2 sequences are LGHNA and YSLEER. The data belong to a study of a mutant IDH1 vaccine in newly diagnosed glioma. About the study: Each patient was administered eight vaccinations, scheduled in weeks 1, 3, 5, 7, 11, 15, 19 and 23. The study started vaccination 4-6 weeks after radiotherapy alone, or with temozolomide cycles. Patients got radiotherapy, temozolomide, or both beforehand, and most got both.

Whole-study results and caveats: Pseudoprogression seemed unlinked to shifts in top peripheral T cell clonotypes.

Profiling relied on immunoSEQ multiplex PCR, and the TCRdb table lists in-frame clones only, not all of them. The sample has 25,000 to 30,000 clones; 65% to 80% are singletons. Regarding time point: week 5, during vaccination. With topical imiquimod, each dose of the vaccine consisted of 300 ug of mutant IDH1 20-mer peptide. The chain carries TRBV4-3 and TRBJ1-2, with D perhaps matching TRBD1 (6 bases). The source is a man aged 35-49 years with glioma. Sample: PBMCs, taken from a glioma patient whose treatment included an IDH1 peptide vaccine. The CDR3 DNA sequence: TGCGCCAGCAGCCAAGACTGGGGCAGGGGCGCCTATGGCTACACCTTC. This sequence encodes CASSQDWGRGAYGYTF.